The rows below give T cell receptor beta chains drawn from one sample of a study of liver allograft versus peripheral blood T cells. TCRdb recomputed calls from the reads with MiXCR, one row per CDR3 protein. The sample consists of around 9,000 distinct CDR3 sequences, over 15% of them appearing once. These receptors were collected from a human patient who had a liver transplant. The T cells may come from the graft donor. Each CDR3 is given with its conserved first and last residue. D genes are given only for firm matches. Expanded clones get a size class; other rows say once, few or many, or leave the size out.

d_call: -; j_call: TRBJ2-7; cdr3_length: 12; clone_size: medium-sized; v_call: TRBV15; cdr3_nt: TGTGCCACCAGCGACAGTTTCTACGAGCAGTACTTC; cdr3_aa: CATSDSFYEQYF
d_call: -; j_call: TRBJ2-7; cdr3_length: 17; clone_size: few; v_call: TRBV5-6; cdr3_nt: TGTGCCAGCAGCCAGATATATATAGGGGATGTAGAGGACGAGCAGTACTTC; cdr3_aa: CASSQIYIGDVEDEQYF
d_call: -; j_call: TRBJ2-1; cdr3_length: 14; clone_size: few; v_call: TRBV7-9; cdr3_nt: TGTGCCAGCCAATCCCGGGACAACTACAATGAGCAGTTCTTC; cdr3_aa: CASQSRDNYNEQFF
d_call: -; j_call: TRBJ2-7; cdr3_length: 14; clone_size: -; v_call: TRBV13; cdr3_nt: TGTGCCAGCAGCTCCCCGGGACATGCCTACGAGCAGTACTTC; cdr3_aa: CASSSPGHAYEQYF
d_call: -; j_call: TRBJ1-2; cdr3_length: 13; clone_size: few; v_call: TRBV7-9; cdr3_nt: TGTGCCAGCAGCCTACAGGGAAGGAATGGCTACACCTTC; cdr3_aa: CASSLQGRNGYTF
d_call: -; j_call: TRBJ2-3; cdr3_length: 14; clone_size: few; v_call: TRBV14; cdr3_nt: TGTGCCAGCAGCCATCTTCTCGCAGGAGATACGCAGTATTTT; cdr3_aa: CASSHLLAGDTQYF
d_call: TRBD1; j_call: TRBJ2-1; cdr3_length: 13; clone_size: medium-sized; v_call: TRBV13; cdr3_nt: TGTGCCAGCAGCTTAGGGACAGGGATTGAGCAGTTCTTC; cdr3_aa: CASSLGTGIEQFF
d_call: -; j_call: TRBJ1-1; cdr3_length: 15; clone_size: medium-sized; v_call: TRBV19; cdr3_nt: TGTGCCAGTAGTATAGCGGGGGGATTGAACACTGAAGCTTTCTTT; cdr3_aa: CASSIAGGLNTEAFF
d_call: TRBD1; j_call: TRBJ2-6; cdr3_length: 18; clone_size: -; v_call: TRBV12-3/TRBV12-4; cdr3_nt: TGTGCCAGCAGCCCCACAGGGGGCCCAAGCTCTGGGGCCAACGTCCTGACTTTC; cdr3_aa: CASSPTGGPSSGANVLTF
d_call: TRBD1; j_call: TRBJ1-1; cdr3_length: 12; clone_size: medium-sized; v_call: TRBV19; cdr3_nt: TGTGCCAGTAGTGGGGGACAGAATGAGGCTTTCTTT; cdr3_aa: CASSGGQNEAFF
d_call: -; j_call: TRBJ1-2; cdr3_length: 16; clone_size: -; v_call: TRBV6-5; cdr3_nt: TGTGCCAGCAGTTACAGTTTTGGACATTGGGCTGCGGGCTACACCTTC; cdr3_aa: CASSYSFGHWAAGYTF
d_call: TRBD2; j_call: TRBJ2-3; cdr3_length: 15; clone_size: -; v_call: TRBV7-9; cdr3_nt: TGTGCCAGCAGCCGGGGGGGCGAGATGACAGATACGCAGTATTTT; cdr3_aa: CASSRGGEMTDTQYF
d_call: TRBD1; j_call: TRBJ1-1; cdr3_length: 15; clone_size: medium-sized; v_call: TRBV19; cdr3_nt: TGTGCCAGTAGTAATCAGGGGGCCGGGGGGACTGAAGCTTTCTTT; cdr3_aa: CASSNQGAGGTEAFF
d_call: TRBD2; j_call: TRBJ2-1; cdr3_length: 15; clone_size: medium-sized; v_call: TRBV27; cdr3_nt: TGTGCCAGCAGTCCGAGCGGGGGGGCCTACAATGAGCAGTTCTTC; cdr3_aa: CASSPSGGAYNEQFF
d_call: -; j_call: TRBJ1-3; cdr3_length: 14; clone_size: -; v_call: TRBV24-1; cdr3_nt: TGTGCCACCAGGGTCTTTTCCAGGGGAAACACCATATATTTT; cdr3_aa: CATRVFSRGNTIYF
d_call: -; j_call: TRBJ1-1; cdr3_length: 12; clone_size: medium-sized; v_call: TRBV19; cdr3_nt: TGTGCCAGTAGTCCTGGCCGCACTGAAGCTTTCTTT; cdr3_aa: CASSPGRTEAFF
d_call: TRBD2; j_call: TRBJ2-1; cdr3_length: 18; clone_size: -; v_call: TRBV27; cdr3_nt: TGTGCCAGCAGTTTACGGACTAGCGGGGGGGCTAAACTGGATGAGCAGTTCTTC; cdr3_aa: CASSLRTSGGAKLDEQFF
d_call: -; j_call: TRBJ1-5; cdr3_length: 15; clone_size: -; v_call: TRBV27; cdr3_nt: TGTGCCAGCAGTCTCTTTTACCGGACAGCCGAGCCCCAGCATTTT; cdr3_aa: CASSLFYRTAEPQHF
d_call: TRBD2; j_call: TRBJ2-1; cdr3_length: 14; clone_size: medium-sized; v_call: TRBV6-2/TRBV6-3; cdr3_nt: TGTGCCAGCACCCGGAGCGGGGACTACAATGAGCAGTTCTTC; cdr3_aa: CASTRSGDYNEQFF
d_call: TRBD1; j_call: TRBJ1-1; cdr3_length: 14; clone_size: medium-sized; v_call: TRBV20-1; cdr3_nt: TGCAGTGCTAGACCCGGGACAGGGGACACTGAAGCTTTCTTT; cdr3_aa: CSARPGTGDTEAFF
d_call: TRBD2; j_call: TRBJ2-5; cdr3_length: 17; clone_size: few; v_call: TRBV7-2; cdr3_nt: TGTGCCAGCAGCTTGGGCTGGTTAGCGGGGGGCCAAGAGACCCAGTACTTC; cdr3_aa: CASSLGWLAGGQETQYF
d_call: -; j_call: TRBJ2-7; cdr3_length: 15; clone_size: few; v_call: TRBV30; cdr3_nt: TGTGCCTGGAGTGTAAAGGGAACTATCTCCTACGAGCAGTACTTC; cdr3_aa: CAWSVKGTISYEQYF
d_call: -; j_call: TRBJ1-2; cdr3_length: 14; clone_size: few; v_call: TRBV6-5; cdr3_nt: TGTGCCAGCAGTCCCTGGGGTATTGACTATGGCTACACCTTC; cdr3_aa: CASSPWGIDYGYTF
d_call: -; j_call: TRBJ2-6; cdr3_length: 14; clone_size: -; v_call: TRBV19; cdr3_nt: TGTGCCAGTAGTGGGTTCTCTGGGGCCAACGTCCTGACTTTC; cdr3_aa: CASSGFSGANVLTF
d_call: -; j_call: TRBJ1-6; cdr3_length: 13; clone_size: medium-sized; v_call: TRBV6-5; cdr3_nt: TGTGCCAGCAGAGGACAGCCGAATTCACCCCTCCACTTT; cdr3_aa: CASRGQPNSPLHF
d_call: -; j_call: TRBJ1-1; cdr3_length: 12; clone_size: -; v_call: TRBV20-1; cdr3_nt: TGCAGTGCTAGGGTTAGTGACACTGAAGCTTTCTTT; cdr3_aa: CSARVSDTEAFF
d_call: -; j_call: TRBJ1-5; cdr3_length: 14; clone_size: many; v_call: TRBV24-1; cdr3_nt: TGTGCCACCAGTGAACGGGGCTCCGATCAGCCCCAGCATTTT; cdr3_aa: CATSERGSDQPQHF